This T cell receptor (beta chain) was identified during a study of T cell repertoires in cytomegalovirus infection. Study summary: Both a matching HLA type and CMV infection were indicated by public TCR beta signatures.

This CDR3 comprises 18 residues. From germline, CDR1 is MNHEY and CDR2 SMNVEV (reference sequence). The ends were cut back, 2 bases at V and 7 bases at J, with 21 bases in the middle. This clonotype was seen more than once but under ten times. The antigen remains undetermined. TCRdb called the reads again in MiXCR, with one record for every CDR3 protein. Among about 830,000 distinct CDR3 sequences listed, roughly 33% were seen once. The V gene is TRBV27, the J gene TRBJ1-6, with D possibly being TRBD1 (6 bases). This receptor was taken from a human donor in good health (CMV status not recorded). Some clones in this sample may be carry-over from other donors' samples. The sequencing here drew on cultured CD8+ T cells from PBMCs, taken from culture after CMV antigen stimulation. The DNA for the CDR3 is TGTGCCAGCAGTTTAAATCTTTTCGGGGGCCGACAAAATTCACCCCTCCACTTT. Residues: CASSLNLFGGRQNSPLHF.